This T cell receptor beta chain was captured by sequencing in a study of monozygotic twins with cystic fibrosis. Points from the study as a whole: The repertoire was suggested to be naive-dominated, clonality median around 0.0095. In 13 of 16 pairs, V gene usage was closest to the co-twin's.

The germline CDR1 and CDR2 sequences are SGHRS and YFSETQ. The CDR3 covers 15 residues. V lost 4 bases to trimming and J lost 1 base, with 14 bases between them. Concerning this clone: The antigen is not known.

Assay used: immunoSEQ multiplex PCR; TCRdb lists only in-frame clones, some missing. The table includes around 14,000 clones, roughly 85% detected once. The V and J genes are TRBV5-1 and TRBJ2-5; D call uncertain. This TCR was recovered from a boy under 18 with cystic fibrosis. Sequencing was carried out using blood. The CDR3 DNA reads as TGCGCCAGCAGCCCCGGTGTCGCAGGCCAAGAGACCCAGTACTTC. This codes for CASSPGVAGQETQYF.